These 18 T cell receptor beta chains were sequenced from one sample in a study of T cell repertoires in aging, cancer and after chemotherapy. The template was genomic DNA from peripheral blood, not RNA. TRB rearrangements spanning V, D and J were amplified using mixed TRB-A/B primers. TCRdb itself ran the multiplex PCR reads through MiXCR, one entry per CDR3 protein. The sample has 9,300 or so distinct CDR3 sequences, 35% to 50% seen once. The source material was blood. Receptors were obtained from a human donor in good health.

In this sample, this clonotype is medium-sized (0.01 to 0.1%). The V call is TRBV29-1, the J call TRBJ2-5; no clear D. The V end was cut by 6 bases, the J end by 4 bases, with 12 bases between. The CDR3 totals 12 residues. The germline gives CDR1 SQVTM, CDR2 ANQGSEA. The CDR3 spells CSVRGTGETQYF. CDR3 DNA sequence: TGCAGCGTCCGCGGTACGGGAGAGACCCAGTACTTC. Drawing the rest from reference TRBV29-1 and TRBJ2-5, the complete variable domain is SAVISQKPSRDICQRGTSLTIQCQVDSQVTMMFWYRQQPGQSLTLIATANQGSEATYESGFVIDKFPISRPNLTFSTLTVSNMSPEDSSIYLCSVRGTGETQYFGPGTRLLVL.

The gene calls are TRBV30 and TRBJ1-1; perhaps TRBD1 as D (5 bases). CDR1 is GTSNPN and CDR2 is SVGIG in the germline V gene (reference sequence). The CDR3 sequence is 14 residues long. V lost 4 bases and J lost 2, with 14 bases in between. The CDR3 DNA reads TGTGCCTGGACCCGGGGCCCGACAAACACTGAAGCTTTCTTT. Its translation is CAWTRGPTNTEAFF. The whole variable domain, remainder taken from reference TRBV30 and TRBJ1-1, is SQTIHQWPATLVQPVGSPLSLECTVEGTSNPNLYWYRQAAGRGLQLLFYSVGIGQISSEVPQNLSASRPQDRQFILSSKKLLLSDSGFYLCAWTRGPTNTEAFFGQGTRLTVV.

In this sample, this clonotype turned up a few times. The CDR3 DNA sequence: TGTGCCACCAGCAGAGAGGGTGGGCACTATGGCTACACCTTC. The encoded protein is CATSREGGHYGYTF. The chain is built from TRBV15 and TRBJ1-2; D not certain. Germline CDR1 and CDR2: LNHNV and YYDKDF (reference sequence). This CDR3 is 14 amino acids long. Trimming took off 0 bases at V and 3 bases at J, with 8 bases between the two ends.

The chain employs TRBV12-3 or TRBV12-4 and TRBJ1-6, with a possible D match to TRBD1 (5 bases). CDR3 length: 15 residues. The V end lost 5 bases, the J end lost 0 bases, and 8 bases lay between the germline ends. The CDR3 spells CASSTGASYNSPLHF. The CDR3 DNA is TGTGCCAGCAGTACCGGGGCCTCCTATAATTCACCCCTCCACTTT.

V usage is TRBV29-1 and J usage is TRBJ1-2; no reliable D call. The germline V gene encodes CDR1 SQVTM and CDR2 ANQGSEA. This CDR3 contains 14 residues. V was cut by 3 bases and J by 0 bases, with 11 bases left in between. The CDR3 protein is CSVESARTNYGYTF. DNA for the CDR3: TGCAGCGTTGAGTCAGCCAGGACTAACTATGGCTACACCTTC.

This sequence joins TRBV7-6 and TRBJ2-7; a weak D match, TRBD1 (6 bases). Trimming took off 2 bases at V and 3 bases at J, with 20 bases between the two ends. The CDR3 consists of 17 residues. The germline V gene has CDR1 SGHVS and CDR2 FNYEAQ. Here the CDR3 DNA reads TGTGCCAGCAGCTTAACGGGGACACGCTCCCCCGTCTACGAGCAGTACTTC. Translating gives CASSLTGTRSPVYEQYF.

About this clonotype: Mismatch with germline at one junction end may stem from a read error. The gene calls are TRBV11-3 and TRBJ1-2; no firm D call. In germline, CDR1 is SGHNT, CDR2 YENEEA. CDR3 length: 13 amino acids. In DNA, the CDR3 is TGTGCCAGCAGCTTAGTCGCTAACTATGACTACACCTTC. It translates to CASSLVANYDYTF.

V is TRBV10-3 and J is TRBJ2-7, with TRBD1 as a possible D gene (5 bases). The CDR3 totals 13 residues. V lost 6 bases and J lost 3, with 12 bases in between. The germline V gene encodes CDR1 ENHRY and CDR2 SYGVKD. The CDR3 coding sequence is TGTGCCATCAGGGAAGATGACAGCTACGAGCAGTACTTC. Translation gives CAIREDDSYEQYF.

Here the CDR3 DNA reads TGTGCCAGCAGTTACTCTCCGCCTGGGATCCCCTACGAGCAGTACTTC. Amino acid sequence: CASSYSPPGIPYEQYF. The gene calls are TRBV6-1 and TRBJ2-7, with no clear D. V dropped 5 bases and J dropped 2 bases, with 19 bases sitting between them. The CDR3 is 16 residues long. CDR1 and CDR2 (germline): MNHNS, SASEGT.

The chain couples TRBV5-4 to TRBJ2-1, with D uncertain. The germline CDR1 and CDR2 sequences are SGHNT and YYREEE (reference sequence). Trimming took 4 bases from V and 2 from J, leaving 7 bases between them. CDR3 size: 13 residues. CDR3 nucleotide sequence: TGTGCCAGCAGCGGACGGACCTACAATGAGCAGTTCTTC. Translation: CASSGRTYNEQFF.

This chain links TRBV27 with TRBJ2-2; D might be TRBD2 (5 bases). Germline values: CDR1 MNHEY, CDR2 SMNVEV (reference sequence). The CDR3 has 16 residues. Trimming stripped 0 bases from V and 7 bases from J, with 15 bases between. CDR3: CASSLSRVTGIGELFF. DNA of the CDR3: TGTGCCAGCAGTTTATCGAGGGTAACTGGGATCGGGGAGCTGTTTTTT.

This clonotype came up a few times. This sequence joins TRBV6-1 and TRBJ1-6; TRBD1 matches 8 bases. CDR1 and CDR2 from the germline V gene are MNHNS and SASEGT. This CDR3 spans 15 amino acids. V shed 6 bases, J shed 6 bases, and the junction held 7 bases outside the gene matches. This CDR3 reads CASSPRDRSNSPLHF. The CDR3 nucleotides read TGTGCCAGCAGCCCCCGGGACAGGAGTAATTCACCCCTCCACTTT.

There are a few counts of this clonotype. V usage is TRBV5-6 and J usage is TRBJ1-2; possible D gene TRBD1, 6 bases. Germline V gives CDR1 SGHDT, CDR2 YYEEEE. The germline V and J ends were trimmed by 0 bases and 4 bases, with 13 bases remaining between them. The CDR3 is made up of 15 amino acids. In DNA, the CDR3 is TGTGCCAGCAGCTTGGGGGACATCGAGGGCTATGGCTACACCTTC. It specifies CASSLGDIEGYGYTF.

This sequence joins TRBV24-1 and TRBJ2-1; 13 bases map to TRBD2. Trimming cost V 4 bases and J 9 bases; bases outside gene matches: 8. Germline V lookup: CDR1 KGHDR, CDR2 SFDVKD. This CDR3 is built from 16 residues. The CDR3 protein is CATSEGGLAGDSEQFF. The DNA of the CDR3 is TGTGCCACCAGTGAGGGAGGACTAGCGGGAGACAGTGAGCAGTTCTTC.

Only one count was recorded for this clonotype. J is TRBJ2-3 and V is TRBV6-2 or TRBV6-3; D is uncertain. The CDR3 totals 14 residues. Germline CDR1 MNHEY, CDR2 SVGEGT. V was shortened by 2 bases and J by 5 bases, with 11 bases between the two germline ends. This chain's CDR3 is CASSYGTTLDTQYF. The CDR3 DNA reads TGTGCCAGCAGTTACGGAACCACTTTAGATACGCAGTATTTT.

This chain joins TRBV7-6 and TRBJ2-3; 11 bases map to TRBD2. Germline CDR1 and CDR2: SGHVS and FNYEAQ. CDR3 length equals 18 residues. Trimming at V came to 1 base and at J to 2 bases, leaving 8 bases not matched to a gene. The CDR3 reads CASSLGLAGGKFTDTQYF. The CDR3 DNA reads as TGTGCCAGCAGCTTAGGCCTAGCGGGGGGTAAATTCACAGATACGCAGTATTTT.

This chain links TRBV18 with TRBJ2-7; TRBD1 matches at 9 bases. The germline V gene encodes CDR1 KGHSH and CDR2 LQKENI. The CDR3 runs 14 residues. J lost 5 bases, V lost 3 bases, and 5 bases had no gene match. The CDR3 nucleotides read TGTGCCAGCTCACCGGACAGGGGTCCTGACGAGCAGTACTTC. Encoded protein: CASSPDRGPDEQYF.

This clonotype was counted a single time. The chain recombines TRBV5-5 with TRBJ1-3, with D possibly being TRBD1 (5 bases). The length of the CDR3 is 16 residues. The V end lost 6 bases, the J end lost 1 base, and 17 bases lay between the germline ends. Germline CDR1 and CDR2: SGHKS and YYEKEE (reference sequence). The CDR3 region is CASTGGRALSGNTIYF. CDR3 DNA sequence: TGTGCCAGCACCGGGGGACGCGCCCTTTCTGGAAACACCATATATTTT.